What follows are 10 T cell receptor beta chains derived from one specimen sequenced in a study of cytomegalovirus exposure and HLA in healthy donors. Libraries were prepared by immunoSEQ multiplex PCR; TCRdb keeps only in-frame clonotypes and omits some of them. This sample has 47,000 or so clones; roughly nine tenths occur once, and the top ten carry around 1.4%. The sample taken for sequencing was PBMCs. The receptors stem from a man between 18 and 35 years old in good health and CMV-seronegative.

The chain carries TRBV9 and TRBJ2-1; 8 bases line up with TRBD2. After removal of 0 bases from V and 8 bases from J, the junction contained 16 bases not matched to a gene. CDR3 length: 18 residues. Germline V CDR1 and CDR2: SGDLS, YYNGEE. Written as DNA, the CDR3 is TGTGCCAGCAGCGTAGCCTTCGGAGCGGGAGTGGGGCAGGATGAGCAGTTCTTC. It specifies CASSVAFGAGVGQDEQFF.

This chain links TRBV6-5 with TRBJ2-5; TRBD2 agrees at 11 bases. CDR1 is MNHEY and CDR2 is SVGAGI in the germline V gene. The CDR3 contains 15 residues. V shed 3 bases and J 5 bases; nucleotides not matched to a gene: 5. CDR3 amino acids: CASSYIAGGFETQYF. The CDR3 DNA follows: TGTGCCAGCAGTTATATAGCGGGAGGGTTTGAGACCCAGTACTTC.

The chain recombines TRBV4-1 with TRBJ1-4; a weak D match, TRBD1 (6 bases). This CDR3 is built from 13 residues. Trimming pared 4 bases from V and 7 bases from J, leaving 10 bases between. Germline lookup yields CDR1 MGHRA and CDR2 YSYEKL. As DNA, the CDR3 is TGCGCCAGCAGCCCGGGACACGGTGAAAAACTGTTTTTT. Amino acid sequence: CASSPGHGEKLFF.

By frequency in the sample, this clone is medium-sized. The chain employs TRBV12-5 and TRBJ2-7; TRBD1 matches at 11 bases. The CDR3 totals 14 residues. From germline, CDR1 is LGHNT and CDR2 FRNRAP. The V gene end was trimmed by 5 bases and the J gene end by 7 bases; junction bases not matched to a gene: 7. Here the CDR3 DNA reads TGTGCTAGTGGTCCCGGACAGGGGGCGAGGGAGCAGTACTTC. Translating it yields CASGPGQGAREQYF.

V is TRBV19 and J is TRBJ1-2, with D possibly TRBD1 on 6 matching bases. The germline V gene has CDR1 LNHDA and CDR2 SQIVND (reference sequence). The CDR3 totals 14 residues. The V end was cut by 5 bases, the J end by 2 bases, with 12 bases between. This CDR3 is CASSYRVGNYGYTF. The CDR3 DNA reads as TGTGCCAGTAGTTACAGGGTCGGAAACTATGGCTACACCTTC.

The gene calls are TRBV7-9 and TRBJ2-3, with TRBD1 matching over 8 bases. Losses at the gene ends were 1 base for V and 2 bases for J; bases not matched to a gene: 8. The CDR3 is 17 amino acids. Per germline, CDR1 SEHNR and CDR2 FQNEAQ (reference sequence). The CDR3 nucleotides are TGTGCCAGCAGCTTAGTTCCCGGACAGGGATACACAGATACGCAGTATTTT. Its protein is CASSLVPGQGYTDTQYF.

This chain joins TRBV5-1 and TRBJ1-4; 7 nucleotides align to TRBD1. The CDR3 sequence is 13 residues long. The germline CDR1 and CDR2 sequences are SGHRS and YFSETQ. Trimming at V came to 4 bases and at J to 7 bases, leaving 4 bases not matched to a gene. Written as DNA, the CDR3 is TGCGCCAGCAGCCAGGGGGGAGGTGAAAAACTGTTTTTT. This sequence encodes CASSQGGGEKLFF.

The rearrangement uses TRBV7-8 and TRBJ1-1; D is perhaps TRBD1 (6 bases). Germline-derived CDR1 and CDR2 are SGHVS and FQNEAQ. Trimming removed 5 bases from V and 5 bases from J, with 9 bases in between. There are 12 residues in the CDR3. The CDR3 region is CASSRQGTEAFF. The CDR3 DNA sequence: TGTGCCAGCAGCCGCCAGGGGACTGAAGCTTTCTTT.

This chain links TRBV29-1 with TRBJ2-3; 11 bases fit TRBD1. CDR1 and CDR2 (germline): SQVTM, ANQGSEA. V lost 7 bases to trimming and J lost 5 bases; unmatched junction nucleotides: 8. This CDR3 region has 14 residues. CDR3 DNA sequence: TGCAGCGAGGGGACAGGGGGTGGAGGAGATACGCAGTATTTT. It encodes CSEGTGGGGDTQYF.

DNA of the CDR3: TGTGCCACCAGCACCGCGGTTGGGGAGCAGTACTTC. Residues: CATSTAVGEQYF. V and J are TRBV15 and TRBJ2-7; D remains unclear. The germline V and J ends were trimmed by 4 bases and 7 bases, with 11 bases remaining between them. This CDR3 comprises 12 residues. Germline CDR1 reads LNHNV; CDR2 reads YYDKDF (reference sequence).